These 12 T cell receptor beta chains were all obtained from the same sample, sequenced in a study of PD-1 blockade in classical Hodgkin lymphoma. Indicated time point: cycle 4 day 1 (C4D1), after 6 weeks of nivolumab. The patients all showed relapse after autologous stem cell transplantation, while their brentuximab vedotin exposure varied. Assay used: immunoSEQ multiplex PCR; TCRdb lists only in-frame clones, some missing. The sample contains 90,000 to 140,000 clones, roughly 90% of which appear only once. The source was peripheral blood mononuclear cells (PBMCs), collected before the fourth cycle of nivolumab. These receptor sequences come from a human donor with classical Hodgkin lymphoma.

The V call is TRBV28, the J call TRBJ2-3; D is undetermined. The germline gives CDR1 MDHEN, CDR2 SYDVKM. The CDR3 totals 17 residues. Trimming pared 4 bases from V and 0 bases from J, leaving 17 bases between. In nucleotides, the CDR3 is TGTGCCAGCAGTTCTCCGCGCAGAGCGCCTAGCACAGATACGCAGTATTTT. This codes for CASSSPRRAPSTDTQYF.

The chain is built from TRBV27 and TRBJ1-1; TRBD1 is a possible D gene (6 bases). Germline V gene sequence: CDR1 MNHEY, CDR2 SMNVEV (reference sequence). V was shortened by 0 bases and J by 9 bases, with 11 bases between the two germline ends. The CDR3 runs 13 residues. CDR3 in amino acids: CASSLSGRGQAFF. The CDR3 DNA reads as TGTGCCAGCAGTTTATCGGGCCGGGGGCAAGCTTTCTTT.

The chain recombines TRBV9 with TRBJ2-1; D might be TRBD1 (5 bases). The length of the CDR3 is 14 residues. CDR1 and CDR2 from the germline V gene are SGDLS and YYNGEE. Trimming took 0 bases from V and 3 from J, leaving 7 bases between them. The chain's CDR3 is CASSVGTGYNEQFF. The CDR3, as DNA: TGTGCCAGCAGCGTAGGAACAGGCTACAATGAGCAGTTCTTC.

This chain joins TRBV10-3 and TRBJ2-5, with D perhaps matching TRBD2 (5 bases). Germline CDR1 ENHRY, CDR2 SYGVKD. CDR3 length: 14 amino acids. Trimming left V 0 bases short and J 5 bases short, with 10 bases between. This CDR3 is CAISESNGGETQYF. CDR3 DNA: TGTGCCATCAGTGAGTCGAACGGCGGGGAGACCCAGTACTTC.

This chain joins TRBV4-2 and TRBJ2-1, with TRBD2 identical over 9 bases. Germline CDR1 LGHNA, CDR2 YNFKEQ. There are 16 residues in the CDR3. V lost 4 bases, J lost 6 bases, and 10 bases stayed unmatched. The CDR3 coding sequence is TGTGCCAGCAGCCCTCCCTCAGCGGGAGGTGGCAATGAGCAGTTCTTC. Protein product: CASSPPSAGGGNEQFF.

The chain recombines TRBV7-9 with TRBJ1-5, with a possible D match to TRBD1 (6 bases). V dropped 6 bases and J dropped 6 bases, with 15 bases sitting between them. The germline V gene encodes CDR1 SEHNR and CDR2 FQNEAQ (reference sequence). The CDR3 is 14 residues long. In DNA, the CDR3 is TGTGCCAGCAGAGCAACAGGGACGGGTCAGCCCCAGCATTTT. It yields the protein CASRATGTGQPQHF. The full variable domain, with the rest looked up from reference TRBV7-9 and TRBJ1-5, is DTGVSQNPRHKITKRGQNVTFRCDPISEHNRLYWYRQTLGQGPEFLTYFQNEAQLEKSRLLSDRFSAERPKGSFSTLEIQRTEQGDSAMYLCASRATGTGQPQHFGDGTRLSIL.

The gene calls are TRBV18 and TRBJ1-2, with D tentatively TRBD1 (5 bases). Germline V gives CDR1 KGHSH, CDR2 LQKENI. The V end was cut by 0 bases, the J end by 4 bases, with 24 bases between. This CDR3 region has 19 residues. CDR3 sequence (DNA): TGTGCCAGCTCACCACCGGAGTCCGGAGGGACTATTTCGAGCTATGGCTACACCTTC. This gives the protein CASSPPESGGTISSYGYTF.

This sequence joins TRBV5-1 and TRBJ2-1; TRBD1 matches 7 bases. This CDR3 has 16 amino acids. In germline, CDR1 is SGHRS, CDR2 YFSETQ. Trimming took 4 bases from V and 7 from J; bases not matched to a gene: 14. CDR3 amino acids: CASSIWTGRVRNEQFF. CDR3 bases: TGCGCCAGCAGCATTTGGACAGGACGAGTGAGGAATGAGCAGTTCTTC. The variable domain in full, with the rest retrieved from reference TRBV5-1 and TRBJ2-1, is KAGVTQTPRYLIKTRGQQVTLSCSPISGHRSVSWYQQTPGQGLQFLFEYFSETQRNKGNFPGRFSGRQFSNSRSEMNVSTLELGDSALYLCASSIWTGRVRNEQFFGPGTRLTVL.

This clone appeared a few times. The rearrangement joins TRBV25-1 to TRBJ2-5, with D unresolved. CDR1 and CDR2 (germline): MGHDK, SYGVNS. With 3 bases removed from V and 3 bases from J, the gap between germline ends came to 2 bases. The CDR3 covers 11 residues. CDR3 sequence: CASSDEETQYF. The CDR3 region has the DNA TGTGCCAGCAGTGACGAAGAGACCCAGTACTTC.

This chain links TRBV5-4 with TRBJ2-4; TRBD1 agrees at 8 bases. The junction had 7 bases not matched to a gene; V was cut back by 4 bases and J by 7 bases. This CDR3 region has 14 residues. Per the germline V gene, CDR1 is SGHNT and CDR2 is YYREEE (reference sequence). The CDR3 DNA follows: TGTGCCAGCAGCCGGGACAGGCTTAAGAACATTCAGTACTTC. This gives the protein CASSRDRLKNIQYF. Based on the CDR3 plus reference TRBV5-4 and TRBJ2-4, the full variable domain is ETGVTQSPTHLIKTRGQQVTLRCSSQSGHNTVSWYQQALGQGPQFIFQYYREEENGRGNFPPRFSGLQFPNYSSELNVNALELDDSALYLCASSRDRLKNIQYFGAGTRLSVL.

The rearrangement links TRBV2 to TRBJ1-1; D not resolved. Trimming took 5 bases from V and 13 from J, leaving 23 bases between them. Germline lookup yields CDR1 SNHLY and CDR2 FYNNEI. The CDR3 has 14 residues. The CDR3 sequence is CASSHTLEAPNLFF. CDR3 DNA: TGTGCCAGCAGTCACACCCTGGAGGCCCCGAATCTTTTCTTT.

In this sample, this clone turned up a few times. The chain links TRBV10-2 to TRBJ2-7, with D possibly being TRBD1 or TRBD2 (5 bases each). The CDR3 totals 12 residues. Trimming shortened V by 3 bases and J by 4 bases, and 7 bases separated the two germline ends. Germline CDR1 and CDR2: WSHSY and SAAADI. CDR3 DNA: TGCGCCAGCAGTGATGAGGGGTACGAGCAGTACTTC. Protein sequence: CASSDEGYEQYF.